The next 20 T cell receptor beta chains were all read from a single sample in a study of Ad26.COV2.S vaccination and SARS-CoV-2 variants. TCRdb keeps only in-frame clones here, not all; method: immunoSEQ multiplex PCR. The sample has about 400,000 clones, 92% seen once. As to treatment: 15 to 20 received Ad26.COV2.S at low or high dose, single or two shots; roughly 5 received placebo; per-sample allocation not given. Sample collection was performed on day 63 after the first vaccine or placebo injection. The sample in question was peripheral blood, obtained in a trial of Ad26.COV2.S vaccine versus placebo. These receptors originate from a person aged 18-65 years who received the Ad26.COV2.S COVID-19 vaccine or a placebo.

The chain joins TRBV7-9 to TRBJ2-7; 10 nucleotides match TRBD2. The CDR3 sequence is 15 residues long. The trim removed 1 base at V and 3 bases at J, leaving 3 bases unmatched. Germline CDR1 SEHNR, CDR2 FQNEAQ (reference sequence). CDR3 residues: CASSLVASGGYEQYF. CDR3 DNA: TGTGCCAGCAGCTTAGTTGCTAGCGGGGGCTACGAGCAGTACTTC. The whole variable domain, remainder taken from reference TRBV7-9 and TRBJ2-7, is DTGVSQNPRHKITKRGQNVTFRCDPISEHNRLYWYRQTLGQGPEFLTYFQNEAQLEKSRLLSDRFSAERPKGSFSTLEIQRTEQGDSAMYLCASSLVASGGYEQYFGPGTRLTVT.

The V call is TRBV5-5, the J call TRBJ2-5; the D gene is possibly TRBD2 (6 bases). The CDR3 contains 15 residues. The germline V gene has CDR1 SGHKS and CDR2 YYEKEE (reference sequence). The V end lost 5 bases, the J end lost 5 bases, and 19 bases lay between the germline ends. DNA for the CDR3: TGTGCCAGCAGTCCTCGGACTATCTCTGTCGAGACCCAGTACTTC. Translation: CASSPRTISVETQYF.

The rearrangement links TRBV19 to TRBJ1-1; D is ambiguous. The germline V and J ends were trimmed by 5 bases and 9 bases, with 22 bases remaining between them. Per the germline V gene, CDR1 is LNHDA and CDR2 is SQIVND (reference sequence). The CDR3 consists of 15 residues. The CDR3 reads CASSFIGPLATKAFF. In DNA, the CDR3 is TGTGCCAGTAGTTTCATAGGGCCTTTGGCAACCAAAGCTTTCTTT.

The chain combines TRBV27 with TRBJ1-5, with TRBD1 matching 8 bases. The V and J ends lost 5 bases and 7 bases, in that order; junction bases with no gene match: 13. The length of the CDR3 is 16 residues. Germline V gene sequence: CDR1 MNHEY, CDR2 SMNVEV (reference sequence). The CDR3 spells CASSPSGTGMGQPQHF. CDR3 bases: TGTGCCAGCAGTCCCTCCGGGACAGGTATGGGACAGCCCCAGCATTTT.

The chain joins TRBV4-3 to TRBJ2-7; 7 bases are shared with TRBD1. Germline lookup yields CDR1 LGHNA and CDR2 YSLEER. V lost 1 base and J lost 0; bases outside the gene matches: 3. The CDR3 spans 15 residues. The CDR3 loop reads CASSQGGTASYEQYF. Written as DNA, the CDR3 is TGCGCCAGCAGCCAAGGTGGGACAGCCTCCTACGAGCAGTACTTC.

The chain couples TRBV4-3 to TRBJ2-7, with TRBD1 matching over 8 bases. This CDR3 is built from 13 residues. V trimming: 1 base; J trimming: 8 bases; junction bases outside the gene matches: 4. Germline-derived CDR1 and CDR2 are LGHNA and YSLEER. CDR3 sequence (DNA): TGCGCCAGCAGCCAAGTGCGGACAGGGAAGCAGTACTTC. Translation gives CASSQVRTGKQYF.

In this sample, this clone turned up once. The gene calls are TRBV12-1 and TRBJ1-4. TRBV12-1 is a listed pseudogene. The CDR3 sequence is 14 residues long. The CDR3 nucleotides are TGTGCCAGCAGTAAAGGTGGGGTTAATGAAAAACTGTTTTTT. Its protein product is CASSKGGVNEKLFF.

The chain recombines TRBV28 with TRBJ2-5, with 8 bases that match TRBD2. CDR1 MDHEN and CDR2 SYDVKM come from the germline V gene. The CDR3 spans 14 residues. The ends lost 7 bases at V and 1 base at J; junction bases unmatched: 5. The CDR3, as DNA: TGTGCCAGCAATGGACTAGCCGTCCAAGAGACCCAGTACTTC. It translates to CASNGLAVQETQYF.

This chain links TRBV14 with TRBJ2-3, with TRBD2 matching over 7 bases. Germline CDR1 SGHDN, CDR2 FVKESK. The CDR3 length is 15 residues. V lost 1 base to trimming and J lost 8 bases; unmatched junction nucleotides: 9. The CDR3 DNA reads as TGTGCCAGCAGCCAAGTGGGAGGGGTGGTCGGTACGCAGTATTTT. Its protein is CASSQVGGVVGTQYF.

This chain links TRBV27 with TRBJ1-2; D gene uncertain. From germline, CDR1 is MNHEY and CDR2 SMNVEV (reference sequence). This CDR3 is built from 14 residues. Deletions cut 5 bases from V and 0 bases from J, with 10 bases between. CDR3 sequence: CASSGLGSNYGYTF. Here the CDR3 DNA reads TGTGCCAGCAGTGGCTTAGGATCTAACTATGGCTACACCTTC.

The rearrangement joins TRBV6-2 or TRBV6-3 to TRBJ1-2, with 7 bases fitting TRBD1. The V gene's germline CDR1 is MNHEY and CDR2 SVGEGT. The junction had 8 bases not matched to a gene; V was cut back by 4 bases and J by 0 bases. The CDR3 spans 16 residues. This chain's CDR3 is CASSSIRDRANYGYTF. The CDR3 coding sequence is TGTGCCAGCAGTTCTATTCGGGACAGAGCTAACTATGGCTACACCTTC.

This chain joins TRBV7-2 and TRBJ1-5; D possibly corresponds to TRBD1 (5 bases). Per the germline V gene, CDR1 is SGHTA and CDR2 is FQGNSA. Trimming pared 2 bases from V and 9 bases from J, leaving 8 bases between. The CDR3 is made up of 12 amino acids. This CDR3 reads CASSLQGGPQHF. In DNA, the CDR3 is TGTGCCAGCAGCTTACAGGGAGGGCCCCAGCATTTT.

The chain combines TRBV3-1 (or the pseudogene TRBV3-2) with TRBJ2-1; 10 bases line up with TRBD2. In germline, CDR1 is LGHDT, CDR2 YNNKEL (reference sequence). Trimming took 3 bases from V and 10 from J; bases not matched to a gene: 3. The CDR3 length is 13 residues. Written as DNA, the CDR3 is TGTGCCAGCAGCCATCCGGGACTAGCGGAGCAGTTCTTC. Protein sequence: CASSHPGLAEQFF.

This rearrangement joins TRBV27 to TRBJ2-5; 13 bases align to TRBD2. V shed 4 bases and J 5 bases; nucleotides not matched to a gene: 7. This CDR3 has 16 residues. The germline CDR1 and CDR2 sequences are MNHEY and SMNVEV (reference sequence). DNA for the CDR3: TGTGCCAGCAGTTCCGGGACTAGCGGGGCCACCGAGACCCAGTACTTC. It translates to CASSSGTSGATETQYF.

This clone showed up just a few times. This chain connects TRBV19 to TRBJ1-4; D gene ambiguous. Germline-derived CDR1 and CDR2 are LNHDA and SQIVND (reference sequence). Trimming took off 3 bases at V and 7 bases at J, with 6 bases between the two ends. This CDR3 region has 12 residues. CDR3 sequence (DNA): TGTGCCAGTAGTATGGGCTTTGAAAAACTGTTTTTT. This gives the protein CASSMGFEKLFF.

This chain joins TRBV5-3 and TRBJ2-3; 9 bases agree with TRBD2. TRBV5-3 is sorted into the ORF group, with uncertain function. This CDR3 contains 16 residues. The J segment lost 1 base and the V segment lost 0 bases, leaving 3 bases of the junction unmatched. CDR3 nucleotides: TGTGCCAGAAGCTTGGGGCTAGCGGGGTGCACAGATACGCAGTATTTT. Translating it yields CARSLGLAGCTDTQYF.

This rearrangement joins TRBV7-2 to TRBJ1-6; weak D call: TRBD1 (5 bases). The germline gives CDR1 SGHTA, CDR2 FQGNSA. The V end lost 1 base, the J end lost 9 bases, and 13 bases lay between the germline ends. This CDR3 region has 15 residues. DNA for the CDR3: TGTGCCAGCAGCTTAGGCAGGGAGAGGGGTTCACCCCTCCACTTT. Translated, it gives CASSLGRERGSPLHF.

The V and J genes are TRBV7-7 and TRBJ2-5, with 8 bases aligning to TRBD2. This CDR3 contains 15 residues. Germline V gene lookup returns CDR1 SSHAT and CDR2 FNYEAQ (reference sequence). V lost 0 bases, J lost 9 bases, and 9 bases stayed unmatched. The CDR3 DNA reads TGTGCCAGCAGCTTAGCCCTAGCGGGTGTGGGGGCCCAGTACTTC. As protein: CASSLALAGVGAQYF.

The chain joins TRBV3-1 (or the pseudogene TRBV3-2) to TRBJ2-4; 7 bases agree with TRBD2. The V gene end was trimmed by 4 bases and the J gene end by 0 bases; junction bases not matched to a gene: 3. CDR1 and CDR2 from the germline V gene are LGHDT and YNNKEL (reference sequence). This CDR3 comprises 15 residues. The CDR3 region has the DNA TGTGCCAGCAGCCGGGGAGGGCTAGCCAAAAACATTCAGTACTTC. Protein product: CASSRGGLAKNIQYF.

The chain carries TRBV19 and TRBJ1-2, with a weak D call TRBD1 (6 bases). Trimming removed 3 bases at V and 6 bases at J, with 11 bases between. The CDR3 runs 13 residues. From germline, CDR1 is LNHDA and CDR2 SQIVND (reference sequence). The CDR3 here is CASSMGAVNGYTF. The CDR3 region has the DNA TGTGCCAGTAGTATGGGGGCAGTCAATGGCTACACCTTC.